This TCR beta chain came from a study of blood T cells in healthy people across ages. Study results and limitations: Naive CD4+ cells and diversity were both higher in long-lived donors than in aged donors.

PBMCs, at least 6.5 million per sample, were isolated. This clonotype has more than one count but fewer than ten. What it binds is unknown. CDR1 KGHDR and CDR2 SFDVKD come from the germline V gene. V lost 6 bases to trimming and J lost 3 bases; unmatched junction nucleotides: 3. This CDR3 comprises 14 residues. The authors ran a second PCR of roughly 7 to 11 cycles using a sample-barcoded 5' primer and a J-beta primer mix. TCRdb called the 5' RACE reads again in MiXCR, with one record for every CDR3 protein. The sample includes roughly 2 million distinct CDR3 sequences, 49% of them seen just once. The source material was blood. This receptor was obtained from a woman in her thirties or forties in good health. The rearrangement uses TRBV24-1 and TRBJ2-3, with 9 bases fitting TRBD1. In DNA form, the CDR3 reads TGTGCCACCAGTCTAGGACAGGGGACAGATACGCAGTATTTT. This translates into CATSLGQGTDTQYF.